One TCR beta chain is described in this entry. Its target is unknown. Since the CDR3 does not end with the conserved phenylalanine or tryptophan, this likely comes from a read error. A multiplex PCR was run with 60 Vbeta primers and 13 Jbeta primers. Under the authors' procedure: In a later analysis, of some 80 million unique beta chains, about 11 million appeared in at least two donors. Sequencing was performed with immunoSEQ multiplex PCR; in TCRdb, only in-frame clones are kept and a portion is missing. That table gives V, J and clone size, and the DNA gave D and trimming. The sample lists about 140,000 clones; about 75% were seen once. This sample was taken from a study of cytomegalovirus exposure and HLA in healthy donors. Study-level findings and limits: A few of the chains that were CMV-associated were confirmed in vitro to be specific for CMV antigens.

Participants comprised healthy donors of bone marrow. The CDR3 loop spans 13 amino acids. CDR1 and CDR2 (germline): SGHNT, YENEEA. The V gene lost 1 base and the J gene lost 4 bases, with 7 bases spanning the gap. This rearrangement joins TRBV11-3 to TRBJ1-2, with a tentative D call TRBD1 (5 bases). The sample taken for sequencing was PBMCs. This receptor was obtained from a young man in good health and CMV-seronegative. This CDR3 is CASSLGGSYGYTL. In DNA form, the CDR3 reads TGTGCCAGCAGCTTAGGGGGCAGCTATGGCTACACCCTC.